These T cell receptor beta chains were read from a single sample in a study of shared clonotypes between healthy human individuals. Measured with immunoSEQ multiplex PCR; TCRdb has only the in-frame clones, and not every one. The sample yields roughly 700,000 clones, roughly 87% seen once. The specimen sequenced was memory CD8+ T cells from PBMCs. Receptors were obtained from a man younger than 35 in good health. Some clones in this sample may be carry-over from other donors' samples. Each CDR3 is given with its conserved first and last residue. A D gene is named only where the DNA matches it firmly.

j_call v_call d_call cdr3_nt cdr3_aa
TRBJ1-2 TRBV5-4 NA TGTGCCAGCAGCTTGGTGGGAAGCTATGGCTACACCTTC CASSLVGSYGYTF
TRBJ2-1 TRBV29-1 NA TGCAGCGTGATCCCACTGACAGCCTACAATGAGCAGTTCTTC CSVIPLTAYNEQFF
TRBJ2-1 TRBV7-2 NA TGTGCCAGCAGCTTGCCAGGGAGATACAATGAGCAGTTCTTC CASSLPGRYNEQFF
TRBJ1-5 TRBV19 NA TGTGCCAGTAGTATGCGCAAGGGACCGGGACAACACCTTAGGAACCAGCCCCAGCATTTT CASSMRKGPGQHLRNQPQHF
TRBJ2-5 TRBV27 NA TGTGCCAGCCGACCGAGGGAAGATCTGGAGACCCAGTACTTC CASRPREDLETQYF
TRBJ2-1 TRBV4-1 NA TGCGCCAGCAGCCAAGTCCTAATGTTGGCAACTAATGAGCAGTTCTTC CASSQVLMLATNEQFF
TRBJ1-3 TRBV7-9 TRBD1 TGTGCCAGCAGCGAGACGACAGGGATTGGAAACACCATATATTTT CASSETTGIGNTIYF
TRBJ2-5 TRBV9 NA TGTGCCAGCAGCGTAGGGGCCGCCTGGCGAGAGACCCAGTACTTC CASSVGAAWRETQYF
TRBJ2-5 TRBV4-3 NA TGCGCCAGCAGCCAAGATTGGCAGGGGCGCGGAGAGACCCAGTACTTC CASSQDWQGRGETQYF
TRBJ1-1 TRBV10-2 NA TGCGCCAGCACAAGGGCCATGAACACTGAAGCTTTCTTT CASTRAMNTEAFF
TRBJ1-1 TRBV9 TRBD1 TGTGCCAGCAGCGTGACAGGGGGTAGGAACACTGAAGCTTTCTTT CASSVTGGRNTEAFF
TRBJ2-5 TRBV4-1 TRBD1 TGCGCCAGCGGCGGGAGACAGGGGGGTTCGGAGACCCAGTACTTC CASGGRQGGSETQYF
TRBJ2-3 TRBV4-3 TRBD1 TGCGCCAGCAGCCAAGCCAGGGGGACCGCAGATACGCAGTATTTT CASSQARGTADTQYF